The T cell receptor (beta chain) under discussion was sequenced for a study of healthy donors' naive CD4 and CD8 T cells (dated by TCRdb to about 2015). Study-wide context: The donors were selected to cover three age groups of six people each (20-25, 40-50 and 60-70 years), had a mean age of 44, and were half female. For TCR alpha, a new primer set was designed to cover all functional IMGT alpha gene variants, and the remainder of the protocol was kept the same as the beta-chain workflow. The peripheral blood mononuclear cells came from some 19 individuals who were healthy and unrelated. Donors were HLA-typed by sequencing at HLA-A, -B, -C, -DRB1, -DQB1 and -DPB1 using the SBTexcellerator protocol, an ABI3130xl analyzer and SBTengine software. To examine how TCR variation is linked to lineage commitment, the study sequenced rearranged TCR alpha and beta chains from naive CD4+ and CD8+ T cells. Results and caveats for the whole study, not just this receptor: Taken together, V genes, J genes and CDR3 charge appeared to account for approximately 13% of the variance in CD4/CD8 propensity, acting in a largely additive way. The study did not directly address possible repertoire bias arising from homeostatic proliferation of naive T cells. In both chains, CD4+ lineage was associated with a positively charged CDR3 and CD8+ lineage with a negatively charged CDR3. Because the alpha and beta chains were sequenced in bulk, pairing them was not possible, and so effects of the combined chains went unevaluated. Most V and J gene segments were reportedly biased between naive CD4+ and CD8+ cells, consistently across donors and independent of HLA genotype.

Sequenced using a 454 GS FLX Titanium. A previously published linear amplification protocol was used to build the TCR libraries, starting from around 520 ng of total RNA. Sequencing was carried out on the Roche/454 Genome Sequencer using Titanium chemistry. The study's own analysis went as follows. A total of some 84,000 rearranged TCR alpha transcripts were sequenced from roughly 5 of the healthy donors. Duplicate transcripts were removed, and each unique TCR clonotype was defined by its CDR3 junction following IMGT nomenclature. CD4 versus CD8 status was modeled on V and J genes by logistic regression in R 2.13.0, with adjustment for donor effects and Bonferroni correction for multiple testing. TCRdb trimmed the raw reads at Q25, called clones with MiXCR and kept productive beta chains. Identical CDR3 proteins give one entry, which carries the most common genes and DNA. The V and J calls come from TCRdb's annotation, not from the publication. The sample includes about 180,000 distinct CDR3 sequences, with about 70% observed a single time. About 2.4% of the sample is held by the ten biggest clonotypes.

Cells with a CD4+CD8-CD45RO-CD45RA+ profile were isolated by FACS and defined as naive CD4+ T cells, and those with a CD8+CD4-CD45RA+CD27bright profile were defined as naive CD8+ T cells. The antibodies used for sorting targeted CD4 (RPA-T4), CD8 (SK1), CD27 (O323), CD45RA (HI100) and CD45RO (UCHL1). A remark on this clonotype: Its antigen remains undetermined. No much larger clone is present one base from it, and per-base qualities are unavailable.

Inclusive of the bounding cysteine and phenylalanine, the CDR3 is 15 residues long. The read is trimmed to its CDR3 DNA, 45 bases read in frame from base 1. Trimming costs V 0 bases and J 0 bases, and their ends lie 12 bases apart. CDR1 SQVTM and CDR2 ANQGSEA were looked up in the germline V gene. The rearranged segments are TRBV29-1 and TRBJ2-7; no D gene call is confident. This TCR came from a pool of human donors in good health; the sample pools cells from several healthy donors. The sequencing input was naive CD4+ and CD8+ T cells sorted from blood, pooled from several donors. Explained via the paper, the cell subset or site label denotes: FACS-sorted naive CD4+ (CD45RO-CD45RA+) and naive CD8+ (CD45RA+CD27bright) T cells. The base sequence is TGCAGCGTTGAAGATCTGGTCGGGTCCTCCTACGAGCAGTACTTC. It codes for CSVEDLVGSSYEQYF.